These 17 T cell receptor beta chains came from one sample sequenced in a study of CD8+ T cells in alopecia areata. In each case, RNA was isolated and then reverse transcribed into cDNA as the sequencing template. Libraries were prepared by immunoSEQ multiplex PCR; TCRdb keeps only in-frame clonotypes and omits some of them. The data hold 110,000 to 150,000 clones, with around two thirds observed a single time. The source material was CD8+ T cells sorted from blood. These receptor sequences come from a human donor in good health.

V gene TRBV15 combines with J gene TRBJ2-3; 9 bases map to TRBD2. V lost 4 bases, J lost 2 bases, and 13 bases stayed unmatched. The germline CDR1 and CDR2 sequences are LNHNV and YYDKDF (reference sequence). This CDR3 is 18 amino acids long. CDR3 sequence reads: CATSTGTSFQRATDTQYF. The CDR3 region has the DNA TGTGCCACCAGCACCGGGACTAGCTTCCAGAGGGCCACAGATACGCAGTATTTT.

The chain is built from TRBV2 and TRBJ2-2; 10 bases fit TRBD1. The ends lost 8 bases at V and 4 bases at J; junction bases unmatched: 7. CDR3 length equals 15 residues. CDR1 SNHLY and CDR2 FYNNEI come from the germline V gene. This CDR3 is CASGPGQGSTGELFF. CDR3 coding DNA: TGTGCCAGCGGGCCGGGACAGGGGAGCACCGGGGAGCTGTTTTTT.

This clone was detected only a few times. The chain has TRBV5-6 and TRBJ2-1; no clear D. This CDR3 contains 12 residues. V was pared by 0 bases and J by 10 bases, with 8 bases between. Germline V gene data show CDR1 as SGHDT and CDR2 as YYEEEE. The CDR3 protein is CASSLGQMEQFF. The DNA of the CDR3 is TGTGCCAGCAGCTTGGGGCAGATGGAGCAGTTCTTC. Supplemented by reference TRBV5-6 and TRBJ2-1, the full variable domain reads DAGVTQSPTHLIKTRGQQVTLRCSPKSGHDTVSWYQQALGQGPQFIFQYYEEEERQRGNFPDRFSGHQFPNYSSELNVNALLLGDSALYLCASSLGQMEQFFGPGTRLTVL.

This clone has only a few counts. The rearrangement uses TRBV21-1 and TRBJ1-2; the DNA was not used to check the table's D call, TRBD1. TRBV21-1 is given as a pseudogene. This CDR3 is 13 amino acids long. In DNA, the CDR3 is TGTGCCAGCAGCAAAGACAGGGTCTATGGCTACACCTTC. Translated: CASSKDRVYGYTF.

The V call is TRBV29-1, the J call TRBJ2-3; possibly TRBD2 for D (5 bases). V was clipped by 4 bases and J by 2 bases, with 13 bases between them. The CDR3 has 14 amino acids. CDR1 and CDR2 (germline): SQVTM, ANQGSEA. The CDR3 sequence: CSVGGTRDTDTQYF. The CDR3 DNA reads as TGCAGCGTTGGCGGCACCCGGGACACAGATACGCAGTATTTT.

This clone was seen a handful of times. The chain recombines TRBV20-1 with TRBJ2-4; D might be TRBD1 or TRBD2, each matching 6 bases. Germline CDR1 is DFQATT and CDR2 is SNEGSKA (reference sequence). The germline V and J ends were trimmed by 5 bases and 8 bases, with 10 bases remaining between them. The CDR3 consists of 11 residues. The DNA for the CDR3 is TGCAGTGCTTCGAGGGGGGACATTCAGTACTTC. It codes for CSASRGDIQYF.

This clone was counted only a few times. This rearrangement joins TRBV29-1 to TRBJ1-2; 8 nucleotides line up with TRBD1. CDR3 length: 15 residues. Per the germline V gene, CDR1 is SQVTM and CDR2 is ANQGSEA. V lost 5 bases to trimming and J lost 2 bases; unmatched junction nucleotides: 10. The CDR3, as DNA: TGCAGCGTTCCCGGACAGGGAGGAACGAACTATGGCTACACCTTC. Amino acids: CSVPGQGGTNYGYTF.

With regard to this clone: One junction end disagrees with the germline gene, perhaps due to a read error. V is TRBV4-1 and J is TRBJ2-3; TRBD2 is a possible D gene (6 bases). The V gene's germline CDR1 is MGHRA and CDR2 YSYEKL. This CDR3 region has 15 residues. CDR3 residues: CASSQERRDTDTQYF. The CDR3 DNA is TGTGCCAGCAGCCAAGAACGGCGGGACACAGATACGCAGTATTTT.

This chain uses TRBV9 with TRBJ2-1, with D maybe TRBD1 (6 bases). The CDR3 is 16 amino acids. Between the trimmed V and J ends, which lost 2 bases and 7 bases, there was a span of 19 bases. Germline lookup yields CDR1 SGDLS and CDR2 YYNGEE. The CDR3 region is CASSVTGTLGANEQFF. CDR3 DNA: TGTGCCAGCAGCGTGACCGGGACACTGGGCGCTAATGAGCAGTTCTTC.

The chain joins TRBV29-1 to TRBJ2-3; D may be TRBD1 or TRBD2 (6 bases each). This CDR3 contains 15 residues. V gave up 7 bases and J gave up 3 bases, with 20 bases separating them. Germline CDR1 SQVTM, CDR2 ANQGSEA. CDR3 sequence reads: CSDGGGERGTDTQYF. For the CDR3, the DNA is TGCAGCGATGGGGGCGGGGAGCGTGGTACAGATACGCAGTATTTT.

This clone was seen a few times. The CDR3 sequence is CASSWGLAYEQYF. CDR3 in DNA: TGTGCCAGCAGTTGGGGACTGGCCTACGAGCAGTACTTC. The chain recombines TRBV27 with TRBJ2-7; D is perhaps TRBD2 (6 bases). Trimming stripped 4 bases from V and 2 bases from J, with 9 bases between. This CDR3 is 13 amino acids long. CDR1 is MNHEY and CDR2 is SMNVEV in the germline V gene (reference sequence).

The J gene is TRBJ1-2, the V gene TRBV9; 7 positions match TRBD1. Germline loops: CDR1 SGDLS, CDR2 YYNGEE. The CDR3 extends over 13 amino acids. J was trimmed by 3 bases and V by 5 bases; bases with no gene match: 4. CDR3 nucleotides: TGTGCCAGCAGTGATGACAGGGACTATGGCTACACCTTC. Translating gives CASSDDRDYGYTF.

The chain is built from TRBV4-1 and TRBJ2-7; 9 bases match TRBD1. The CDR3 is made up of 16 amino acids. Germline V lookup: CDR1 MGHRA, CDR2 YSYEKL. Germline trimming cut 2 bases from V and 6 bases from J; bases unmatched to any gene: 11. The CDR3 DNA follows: TGCGCCAGCAGCCAACGCGCGACAGGGGGAATGGGCGAGCAGTACTTC. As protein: CASSQRATGGMGEQYF.

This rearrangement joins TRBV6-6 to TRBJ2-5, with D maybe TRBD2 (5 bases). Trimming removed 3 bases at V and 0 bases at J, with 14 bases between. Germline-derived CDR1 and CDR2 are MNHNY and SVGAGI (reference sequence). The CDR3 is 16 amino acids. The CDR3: CASSYYPVAYQETQYF. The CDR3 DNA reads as TGTGCCAGCAGTTATTACCCAGTAGCGTACCAAGAGACCCAGTACTTC.

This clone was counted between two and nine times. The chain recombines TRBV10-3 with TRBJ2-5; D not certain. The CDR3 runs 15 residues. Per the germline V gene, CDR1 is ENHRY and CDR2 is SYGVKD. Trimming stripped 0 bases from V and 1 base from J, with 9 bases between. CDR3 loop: CAISESSHPQETQYF. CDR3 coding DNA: TGTGCCATCAGTGAGTCCTCTCACCCCCAAGAGACCCAGTACTTC.

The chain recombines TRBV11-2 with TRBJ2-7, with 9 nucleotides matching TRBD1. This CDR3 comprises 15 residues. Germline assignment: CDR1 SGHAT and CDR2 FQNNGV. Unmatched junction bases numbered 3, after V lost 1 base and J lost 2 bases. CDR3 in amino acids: CASSLAGTGTYEQYF. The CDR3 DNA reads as TGTGCCAGCAGCTTAGCCGGGACAGGGACCTACGAGCAGTACTTC.

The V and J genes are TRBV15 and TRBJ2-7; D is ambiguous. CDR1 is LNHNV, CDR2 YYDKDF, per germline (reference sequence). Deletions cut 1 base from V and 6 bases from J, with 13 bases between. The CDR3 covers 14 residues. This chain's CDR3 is CATSRVLGRSEQYF. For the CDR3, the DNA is TGTGCCACCAGCAGAGTTTTAGGCCGAAGCGAGCAGTACTTC.